This T cell receptor (beta chain) was obtained from a study of blood T cell repertoires in COVID-19. Study background: In each case, the material was cDNA or gDNA derived from T cells, B-cell-depleted T cells, or PBMCs.

Trimming took 2 bases from V and 4 from J; bases not matched to a gene: 10. The length of the CDR3 is 16 residues. The germline V gene encodes CDR1 SGDLS and CDR2 YYNGEE. Original methodology: Reference gene primer amplification in the assay estimated nucleated cell counts. Only in-frame clones appear in the TCRdb table, and some are missing; sequencing was by immunoSEQ multiplex PCR. The DNA was the basis for D and trimming; V, J and clone size are from that table. The sample has approximately 130,000 clones; more than 75% are singletons. The rearrangement links TRBV9 to TRBJ2-7; 9 positions match TRBD1. This receptor was taken from a woman aged 50 to 60 who had recovered from COVID-19. The sequencing input was peripheral blood. CDR3: CASSVALGTGIYEQYF. DNA of the CDR3: TGTGCCAGCAGCGTCGCGTTGGGGACAGGGATTTACGAGCAGTACTTC.